These T cell receptor beta chains were read from a single sample in a study of T cell repertoires in cytomegalovirus infection. These receptors lack a known antigen. TCRdb independently ran MiXCR on the reads; one entry per CDR3 protein. The sample shows about 120,000 distinct CDR3 sequences, over 9% of them seen only once. Material: PBMCs, sequenced either directly or after in vitro stimulation (not recorded which). These receptors originate from a human donor in good health (CMV status not recorded). Some clones in this sample may be carry-over from other donors' samples. Each CDR3 is given with its conserved first and last residue. The D gene is left open where the match is weak. Rows give clone size only sometimes, using once, few, many, or a class for an expanded clone.

J gene | clone size | V gene | D gene | CDR3 protein | CDR3 DNA
TRBJ2-5 | many | TRBV12-3/TRBV12-4 | TRBD1 | CASSPLGTDTQETQYF | TGTGCCAGCAGCCCCCTCGGGACAGATACCCAAGAGACCCAGTACTTC
TRBJ2-4 | few | TRBV20-1 | - | CSARGGPGVAKNIQYF | TGCAGTGCTAGAGGAGGACCGGGGGTAGCCAAAAACATTCAGTACTTC
TRBJ1-1 | many | TRBV7-2 | TRBD1 | CASSRKLQGSTEAFF | TGTGCCAGCAGCCGAAAGTTACAGGGGAGCACTGAAGCTTTCTTT
TRBJ2-5 | few | TRBV4-1 | - | CASSQMQQQETQYF | TGCGCCAGCAGCCAAATGCAGCAACAAGAGACCCAGTACTTC
TRBJ1-5 | few | TRBV18 | TRBD1 | CASSNFGTGDQPQHF | TGTGCCAGCTCCAATTTCGGGACAGGGGATCAGCCCCAGCATTTT
TRBJ1-2 | - | TRBV6-1 | TRBD1 | CASRETGTAGGYTF | TGTGCCAGCAGAGAGACCGGGACAGCTGGCGGCTACACCTTC
TRBJ1-3 | many | TRBV27 | - | CASSFAADGNTIYF | TGTGCCAGCAGTTTCGCGGCAGATGGAAACACCATATATTTT
TRBJ2-3 | many | TRBV7-2 | TRBD2 | CASSLKAGAADTQYF | TGTGCCAGCAGCTTAAAAGCGGGAGCGGCAGATACGCAGTATTTT
TRBJ1-5 | few | TRBV7-2 | TRBD1 | CASSLGQGGAGQPQHF | TGTGCCAGCAGCTTAGGACAGGGGGGAGCTGGTCAGCCCCAGCATTTT
TRBJ1-1 | few | TRBV6-2/TRBV6-3 | TRBD1 | CASSYGQGGTDTEAFF | TGTGCCAGCAGTTACGGACAGGGCGGGACCGACACTGAAGCTTTCTTT